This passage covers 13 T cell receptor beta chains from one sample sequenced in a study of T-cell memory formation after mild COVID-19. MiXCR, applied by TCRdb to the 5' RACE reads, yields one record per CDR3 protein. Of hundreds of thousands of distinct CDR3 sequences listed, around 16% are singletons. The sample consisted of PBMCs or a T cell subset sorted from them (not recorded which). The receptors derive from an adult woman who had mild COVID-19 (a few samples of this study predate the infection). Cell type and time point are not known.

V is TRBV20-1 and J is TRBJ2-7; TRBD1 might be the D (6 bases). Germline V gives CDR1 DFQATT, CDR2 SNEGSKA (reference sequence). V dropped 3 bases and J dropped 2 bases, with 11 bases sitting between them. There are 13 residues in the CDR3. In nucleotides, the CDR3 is TGCAGTGCTAGGAAAAGGGACACCTACGAGCAGTACTTC. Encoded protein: CSARKRDTYEQYF.

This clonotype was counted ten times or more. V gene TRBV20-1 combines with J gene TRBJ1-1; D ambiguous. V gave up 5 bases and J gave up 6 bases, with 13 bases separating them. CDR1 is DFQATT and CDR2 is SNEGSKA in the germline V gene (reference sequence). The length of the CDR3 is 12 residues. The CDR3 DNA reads TGCAGTGCTTCCCACCCTCAGGCTGAAGCTTTCTTT. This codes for CSASHPQAEAFF.

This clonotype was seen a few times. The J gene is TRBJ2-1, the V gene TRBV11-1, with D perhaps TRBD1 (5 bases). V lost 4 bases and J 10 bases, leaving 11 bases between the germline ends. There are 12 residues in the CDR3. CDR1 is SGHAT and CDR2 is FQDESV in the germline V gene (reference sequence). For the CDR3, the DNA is TGTGCCAGCAGCTCAGGGCGGAAAGAGCAGTTCTTC. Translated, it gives CASSSGRKEQFF. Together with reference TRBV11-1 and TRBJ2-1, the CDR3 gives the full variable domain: EAEVAQSPRYKITEKSQAVAFWCDPISGHATLYWYRQILGQGPELLVQFQDESVVDDSQLPKDRFSAERLKGVDSTLKIQPAELGDSAMYLCASSSGRKEQFFGPGTRLTVL.

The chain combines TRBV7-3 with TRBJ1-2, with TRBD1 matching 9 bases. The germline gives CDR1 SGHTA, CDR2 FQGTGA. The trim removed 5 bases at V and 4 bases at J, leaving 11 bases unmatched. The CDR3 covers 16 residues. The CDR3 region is CASSPGATGGGYGYTF. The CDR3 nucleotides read TGTGCCAGCAGCCCCGGGGCGACAGGGGGGGGCTATGGCTACACCTTC.

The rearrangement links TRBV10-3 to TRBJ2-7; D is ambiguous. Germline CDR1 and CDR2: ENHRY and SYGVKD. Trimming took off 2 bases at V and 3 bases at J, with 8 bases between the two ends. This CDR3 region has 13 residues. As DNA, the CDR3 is TGTGCCATCAGTGAGGCAGAATACTACGAGCAGTACTTC. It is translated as CAISEAEYYEQYF.

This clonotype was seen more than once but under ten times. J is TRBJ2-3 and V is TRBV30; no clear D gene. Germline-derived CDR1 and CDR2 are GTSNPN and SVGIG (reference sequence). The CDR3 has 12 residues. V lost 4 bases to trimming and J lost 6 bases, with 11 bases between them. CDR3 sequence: CAWISLPDTQYF. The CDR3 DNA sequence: TGTGCCTGGATATCCCTTCCCGATACGCAGTATTTT. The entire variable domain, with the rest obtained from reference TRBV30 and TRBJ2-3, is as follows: SQTIHQWPATLVQPVGSPLSLECTVEGTSNPNLYWYRQAAGRGLQLLFYSVGIGQISSEVPQNLSASRPQDRQFILSSKKLLLSDSGFYLCAWISLPDTQYFGPGTRLTVL.

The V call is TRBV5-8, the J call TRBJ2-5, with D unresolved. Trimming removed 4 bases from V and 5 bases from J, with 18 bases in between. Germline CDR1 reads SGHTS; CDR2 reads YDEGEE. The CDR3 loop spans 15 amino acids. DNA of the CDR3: TGTGCCAGCAGCCCCGAAACCTACGGCTGGGAGACCCAGTACTTC. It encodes CASSPETYGWETQYF.

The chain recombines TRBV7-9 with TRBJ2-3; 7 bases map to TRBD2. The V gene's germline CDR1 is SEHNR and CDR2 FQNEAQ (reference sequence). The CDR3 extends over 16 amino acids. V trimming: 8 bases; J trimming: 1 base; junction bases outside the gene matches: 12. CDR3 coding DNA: TGTGCCAGCCGCAGGGAATTCAGCGGGGGCACAGATACGCAGTATTTT. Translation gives CASRREFSGGTDTQYF.

The CDR3 DNA sequence: TGTGCCAGCAGCTTCAGAACAGGGGACAGGGGCCCTGAAGCTTTCTTT. This gives the protein CASSFRTGDRGPEAFF. V gene TRBV7-9 combines with J gene TRBJ1-1, with 10 positions matching TRBD1. CDR1 SEHNR and CDR2 FQNEAQ come from the germline V gene (reference sequence). CDR3 length: 16 residues. With V trimmed by 3 bases and J by 6 bases, 10 bases remained unmatched.

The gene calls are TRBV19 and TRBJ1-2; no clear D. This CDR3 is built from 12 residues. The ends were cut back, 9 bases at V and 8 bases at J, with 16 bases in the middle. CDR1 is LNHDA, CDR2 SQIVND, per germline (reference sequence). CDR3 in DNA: TGTGCCAGGAGGTACCCTCTGGAGGGCTACACCTTC. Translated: CARRYPLEGYTF. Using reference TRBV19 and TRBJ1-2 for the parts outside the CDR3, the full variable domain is DGGITQSPKYLFRKEGQNVTLSCEQNLNHDAMYWYRQDPGQGLRLIYYSQIVNDFQKGDIAEGYSVSREKKESFPLTVTSAQKNPTAFYLCARRYPLEGYTFGSGTRLTVV.

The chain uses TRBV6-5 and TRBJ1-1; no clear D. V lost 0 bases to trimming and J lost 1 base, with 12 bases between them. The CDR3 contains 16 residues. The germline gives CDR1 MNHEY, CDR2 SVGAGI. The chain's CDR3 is CASSYSSRGKNTEAFF. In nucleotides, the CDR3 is TGTGCCAGCAGTTACTCGTCTCGGGGTAAGAACACTGAAGCTTTCTTT.

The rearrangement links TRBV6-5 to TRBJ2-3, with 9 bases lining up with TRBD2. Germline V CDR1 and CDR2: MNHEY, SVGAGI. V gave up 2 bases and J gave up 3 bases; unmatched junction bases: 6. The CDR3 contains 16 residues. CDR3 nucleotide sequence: TGTGCCAGCAGTTACCTCTGGCGGGAGGGAACAGATACGCAGTATTTT. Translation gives CASSYLWREGTDTQYF.

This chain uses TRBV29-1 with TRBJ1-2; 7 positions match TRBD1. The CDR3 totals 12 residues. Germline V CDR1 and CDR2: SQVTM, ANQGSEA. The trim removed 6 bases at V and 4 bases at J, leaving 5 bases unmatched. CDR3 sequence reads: CSVAGTVYGYTF. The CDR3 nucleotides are TGCAGCGTGGCCGGGACAGTCTATGGCTACACCTTC. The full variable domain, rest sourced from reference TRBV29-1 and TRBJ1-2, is SAVISQKPSRDICQRGTSLTIQCQVDSQVTMMFWYRQQPGQSLTLIATANQGSEATYESGFVIDKFPISRPNLTFSTLTVSNMSPEDSSIYLCSVAGTVYGYTFGSGTRLTVV.